The 11 T cell receptor beta chains below were found in one sample sequenced in a study of blood T cell repertoires in COVID-19. Libraries were prepared by immunoSEQ multiplex PCR; TCRdb keeps only in-frame clonotypes and omits some of them. The sample includes some 300,000 clones, about 86% of them seen just once. Sequenced input: peripheral blood. The receptor source for this set is a woman in her seventies with COVID-19, enrolled during active disease.

This clone was observed a single time. The chain has TRBV7-2 and TRBJ1-1; maybe TRBD1 (6 bases). Per the germline V gene, CDR1 is SGHTA and CDR2 is FQGNSA. The CDR3 runs 15 residues. V was trimmed by 6 bases and J by 0 bases, leaving 14 bases between them. In DNA, the CDR3 is TGTGCCAGCAGGGGGGTGGGGGCTTTGAACACTGAAGCTTTCTTT. This encodes CASRGVGALNTEAFF.

The chain links TRBV6-2 or TRBV6-3 to TRBJ1-1; D remains ambiguous. The CDR3 is 15 residues long. V was pared by 2 bases and J by 5 bases, with 15 bases between. Germline lookup yields CDR1 MNHEY and CDR2 SVGEGT. The CDR3 sequence is CASSYRRALETEAFF. The CDR3 DNA sequence: TGTGCCAGCAGTTACCGGCGGGCATTAGAGACTGAAGCTTTCTTT.

The chain joins TRBV5-1 to TRBJ2-7; perhaps TRBD1 as D (5 bases). This CDR3 spans 15 amino acids. The germline gives CDR1 SGHRS, CDR2 YFSETQ. V lost 1 base and J 4 bases, leaving 15 bases between the germline ends. The CDR3 region has the DNA TGCGCCAGCAGCTTGCCCCAGGGAACTGGATACGAGCAGTACTTC. Its protein is CASSLPQGTGYEQYF.

The J gene is TRBJ1-3, the V gene TRBV7-6; TRBD1 agrees at 8 bases. Germline-derived CDR1 and CDR2 are SGHVS and FNYEAQ. Unmatched junction bases numbered 15, after V lost 5 bases and J lost 3 bases. CDR3 length: 18 residues. The CDR3 reads CASSLFSGGLQGGNTIYF. For the CDR3, the DNA is TGTGCCAGCAGCCTCTTCTCAGGGGGCCTTCAGGGTGGAAACACCATATATTTT.

The chain carries TRBV5-6 and TRBJ1-2, with unresolved D. CDR3 length equals 14 residues. The V end lost 0 bases, the J end lost 5 bases, and 11 bases lay between the germline ends. The germline V gene has CDR1 SGHDT and CDR2 YYEEEE. The CDR3 loop is CASSLGKGAYGYTF. In DNA, the CDR3 is TGTGCCAGCAGCTTGGGAAAGGGAGCGTATGGCTACACCTTC.

The chain joins TRBV4-1 to TRBJ1-2; 7 bases line up with TRBD1. The CDR3 covers 14 residues. V lost 1 base to trimming and J lost 6 bases; unmatched junction nucleotides: 5. Germline loops: CDR1 MGHRA, CDR2 YSYEKL. DNA of the CDR3: TGCGCCAGCAGCCAAGGAGGCAGGGGGGATGGCTACACCTTC. Translation gives CASSQGGRGDGYTF.

The chain has TRBV6-5 and TRBJ2-1; 11 bases align to TRBD2. The junction had 4 bases not matched to a gene; V was cut back by 4 bases and J by 5 bases. The germline V gene encodes CDR1 MNHEY and CDR2 SVGAGI. The CDR3 extends over 15 amino acids. The CDR3 sequence: CASSSGTSGHNEQFF. In DNA, the CDR3 is TGTGCCAGCAGTTCCGGGACTAGCGGCCACAATGAGCAGTTCTTC.

V is TRBV27 and J is TRBJ1-5, with D possibly matching TRBD1 (5 bases). V shed 0 bases and J shed 6 bases, with 9 bases lying between them. Germline-derived CDR1 and CDR2 are MNHEY and SMNVEV (reference sequence). This CDR3 has 14 residues. CDR3 DNA: TGTGCCAGCAGTTTATCGGGGGGTGTTCAGCCCCAGCATTTT. It codes for CASSLSGGVQPQHF.

The CDR3: CASSLERRGSSGNTIYF. Here the CDR3 DNA reads TGCGCCAGCAGCTTGGAGCGTCGGGGGAGCTCTGGAAACACCATATATTTT. V is TRBV5-1 and J is TRBJ1-3, with a weak D call TRBD1 (5 bases). V lost 0 bases to trimming and J lost 0 bases, with 13 bases between them. In germline, CDR1 is SGHRS, CDR2 YFSETQ. This CDR3 contains 17 residues.

The chain has TRBV15 and TRBJ1-5; TRBD1 matches 7 bases. Germline values: CDR1 LNHNV, CDR2 YYDKDF (reference sequence). Unmatched junction bases numbered 10, after V lost 5 bases and J lost 0 bases. The CDR3 is 17 amino acids. The CDR3 region has the DNA TGTGCCACCAGCCCCTGGGGACAGCTTTATAGCAATCAGCCCCAGCATTTT. This codes for CATSPWGQLYSNQPQHF.

This chain joins TRBV23-1 and TRBJ1-4, with TRBD1 matching over 8 bases. TRBV23-1 is an ORF, with its function uncertain. The length of the CDR3 is 15 residues. J was trimmed by 5 bases and V by 4 bases; bases with no gene match: 6. CDR3 coding DNA: TGCGCCAGCAGTCCGACAGGGGAGAGGAATGAAAAACTGTTTTTT. Its protein product is CASSPTGERNEKLFF.